Sequencing of this T cell receptor (beta chain) was carried out in a study of shared clonotypes between healthy human individuals. TCRdb's table, derived via immunoSEQ multiplex PCR, lists solely in-frame clones and lacks some. Among roughly 500,000 clones listed, approximately 85% were seen once. The length of the CDR3 is 12 residues. The V end was cut by 3 bases, the J end by 6 bases, with 6 bases between. Germline-derived CDR1 and CDR2 are MDHEN and SYDVKM. Sequencing was carried out using PBMCs. This TCR derives from a woman aged 40 to 50 in good health. Some clones in this sample may be carry-over from other donors' samples. The V call is TRBV28, the J call TRBJ2-1; no clear D. Here the CDR3 DNA reads TGTGCCAGCAGTTTGTGGCGCAATGAGCAGTTCTTC. It specifies CASSLWRNEQFF.